This T cell receptor beta chain appears in the sequencing data of a study of blood T cell repertoires in COVID-19. About the study: Both acute and convalescent COVID-19 samples were obtained from the United States, Italy and Spain. From T cells, B-cell-depleted T cells, or PBMCs came the material, which was cDNA or gDNA.

In the source study's methods: Cell counts per sample came from amplifying reference gene primers. Assay: immunoSEQ multiplex PCR; the TCRdb copy retains only in-frame clones and omits some. The V and J calls and clone size are taken from that table; D and trimming were inferred from the DNA. The repertoire has about 220,000 clones, 65% to 90% of them found once; the top ten carry 9.5% to 10%. Trimming cost V 4 bases and J 0 bases, with 18 bases left between them. The CDR3 loop spans 18 amino acids. CDR1 and CDR2 from the germline V gene are LGHDT and YNNKEL (reference sequence). Sample: peripheral blood. The chain is built from TRBV3-1 (or the pseudogene TRBV3-2) and TRBJ2-2; D might be TRBD2 (8 bases). The TCR was taken from a man between 45 and 60 years old with active or convalescent COVID-19. The CDR3 bases are TGTGCCAGCAGCCCCATAAGGGGGCGGGGGGCGAACACCGGGGAGCTGTTTTTT. Translation: CASSPIRGRGANTGELFF.